This T cell receptor (beta chain) was sequenced for a study of blood T cell repertoires in COVID-19. TCRdb's table, derived via immunoSEQ multiplex PCR, lists solely in-frame clones and lacks some. Of fewer than 110,000 clones detected, 84% appear once; the ten largest clones hold approximately 4%. V was pared by 0 bases and J by 3 bases, with 15 bases between. The CDR3 has 17 amino acids. Germline CDR1 is SGHRS and CDR2 is YFSETQ. The chain has TRBV5-1 and TRBJ2-2; possibly TRBD1 for D (6 bases). This TCR came from a human donor in a cohort sampled during active COVID-19. Sequenced input: peripheral blood. This chain's CDR3 is CASSLVRTGTYTGELFF. The CDR3 bases are TGCGCCAGCAGCTTGGTACGAACAGGGACCTACACCGGGGAGCTGTTTTTT.